These T cell receptor beta chains were read from a single sample in a study of T-cell reconstitution after alpha-beta-depleted transplantation in children. One entry per CDR3 protein results from TCRdb running MiXCR on the PCR reads. There are some 150,000 distinct CDR3 sequences in the sample; roughly 9% occur only once, and approximately 18% lies in the top ten. The sample consisted of PBMCs, mostly from graft donor cells, taken 180 days after TCRalphabeta/CD19-depleted stem cell transplant. Receptors originate from a female patient aged 2 to 10 who had a stem cell transplant for congenital amegakaryocytic thrombocytopenia, so the T cells may come from the graft donor. CDR3s include the opening cysteine and the closing phenylalanine or tryptophan. A D gene is named only where the DNA matches it firmly. Rows may omit the clone size; those that give it use once, few, many or a size class.

V gene	CDR3 length	D gene	J gene	clone size	CDR3 protein	CDR3 DNA
TRBV21-1	14	-	TRBJ2-1	many	CASSKVDRGHEQFF	TGTGCCAGCAGCAAAGTCGACAGGGGCCACGAGCAGTTCTTC
TRBV5-1	16	-	TRBJ2-3	many	CASSVGPPGRTDTQYF	TGCGCCAGCAGCGTGGGACCTCCGGGACGCACAGATACGCAGTATTTT
TRBV6-1	13	-	TRBJ2-4	many	CASRERRQNIQYF	TGTGCCAGCAGGGAACGGCGGCAAAACATTCAGTACTTC
TRBV5-1	15	-	TRBJ2-7	few	CASSLAEGIPYEQYF	TGCGCCAGCAGCTTGGCTGAGGGAATTCCCTACGAGCAGTACTTC
TRBV29-1	12	-	TRBJ1-3	many	CSVVQGGNTIYF	TGCAGCGTTGTCCAGGGGGGAAACACCATATATTTT
TRBV28	15	TRBD1	TRBJ1-2	few	CASSSNRDRFYGYTF	TGTGCCAGCAGCTCAAACCGGGACAGGTTCTATGGCTACACCTTC
TRBV5-1	11	-	TRBJ1-2	many	CASSLGVGYTF	TGCGCCAGCAGCTTGGGGGTTGGCTACACCTTC
TRBV6-5	16	-	TRBJ1-5	many	CASSYDPRNYNQPQHF	TGTGCCAGCAGTTACGATCCCAGAAATTACAATCAGCCCCAGCATTTT
TRBV19	14	-	TRBJ1-6	-	CASSIPGRGSPLHF	TGTGCCAGTAGTATCCCAGGACGGGGTTCACCCCTCCACTTT
TRBV7-3	16	-	TRBJ2-6	-	CASSLIPTPGTNVLTF	TGTGCCAGCAGCTTAATTCCTACTCCTGGGACCAACGTCCTGACTTTC
TRBV12-3/TRBV12-4	17	TRBD1	TRBJ1-6	many	CASSFQGQGKYNSPLHF	TGTGCCAGCAGCTTTCAGGGACAGGGAAAATATAATTCACCCCTCCACTTT
TRBV20-1	12	-	TRBJ1-1	few	CSARTDNTEAFF	TGCAGTGCTAGAACAGATAACACTGAAGCTTTCTTT
TRBV5-1	14	-	TRBJ2-5	few	CASSLVGYQETQYF	TGCGCCAGCAGCTTGGTGGGGTACCAAGAGACCCAGTACTTC
TRBV4-1	16	TRBD2	TRBJ2-1	-	CASSHGRLAGVHEQFF	TGCGCCAGCAGCCACGGTAGGCTAGCGGGAGTGCATGAGCAGTTCTTC
TRBV28	12	TRBD2	TRBJ2-1	-	CASNSGSIEQFF	TGTGCCAGCAATAGCGGGAGCATTGAGCAGTTCTTC
TRBV9	16	TRBD2	TRBJ2-5	many	CASSVGLAGSQETQYF	TGTGCCAGCAGCGTAGGGCTAGCGGGCTCCCAAGAGACCCAGTACTTC
TRBV2	14	TRBD1	TRBJ2-5	many	CASSQPGTEETQYF	TGTGCCAGCAGTCAACCTGGGACAGAAGAGACCCAGTACTTC
TRBV12-3/TRBV12-4	17	-	TRBJ2-6	many	CASRAGRSSSGANVLTF	TGTGCCAGCAGGGCGGGACGGTCGAGCTCTGGGGCCAACGTCCTGACTTTC
TRBV20-1	13	TRBD1	TRBJ2-2	many	CSAVGQFTGELFF	TGCAGTGCAGTGGGACAGTTCACCGGGGAGCTGTTTTTT
TRBV7-9	15	-	TRBJ1-2	few	CASSNTDDSEYGYTF	TGTGCCAGCAGCAATACGGACGACAGTGAATATGGCTACACCTTC
TRBV15	14	TRBD1	TRBJ2-5	few	CATSRNRGQETQYF	TGTGCCACCAGCAGAAACAGGGGGCAAGAGACCCAGTACTTC
TRBV24-1	13	-	TRBJ2-1	few	CATSELSYNEQFF	TGTGCCACCAGTGAACTGTCCTACAATGAGCAGTTCTTC
TRBV7-9	16	-	TRBJ1-2	many	CASSLGVPPANYGYTF	TGTGCCAGCAGCTTAGGGGTTCCTCCGGCTAACTATGGCTACACCTTC
TRBV20-1	13	-	TRBJ2-1	many	CSARRTVSNEQFF	TGCAGTGCTAGAAGGACTGTTTCAAATGAGCAGTTCTTC
TRBV29-1	15	-	TRBJ2-4	many	CSVVPGSLAKNIQYF	TGCAGCGTTGTCCCCGGGTCGCTCGCCAAAAACATTCAGTACTTC
TRBV20-1	16	TRBD2	TRBJ2-7	many	CSARKLAGLLTYEQYF	TGCAGTGCTAGAAAACTAGCGGGCCTACTCACCTACGAGCAGTACTTC
TRBV20-1	16	TRBD2	TRBJ2-7	-	CSARTGLAGVGYEQYF	TGCAGTGCTAGGACCGGACTAGCGGGAGTAGGGTACGAGCAGTACTTC
TRBV10-3	16	TRBD2	TRBJ2-2	-	CAISESGGGATGELFF	TGTGCCATCAGTGAGTCCGGCGGGGGGGCCACCGGGGAGCTGTTTTTT
TRBV29-1	14	TRBD1	TRBJ1-2	many	CSVERGQGLDGYTF	TGCAGCGTTGAAAGGGGACAGGGATTGGATGGCTACACCTTC
TRBV15	21	-	TRBJ1-2	-	CATSRGPFRGRGGAQRNGYTF	TGTGCCACCAGCAGAGGACCTTTTCGAGGGAGGGGGGGGGCGCAGAGGAATGGCTACACCTTC
TRBV7-9	16	-	TRBJ2-5	-	CASSLEEGWWEETQYF	TGTGCCAGCAGCTTAGAAGAGGGTTGGTGGGAAGAGACCCAGTACTTC
TRBV14	12	-	TRBJ2-3	-	CASRQVSDTQYF	TGTGCCAGCCGCCAAGTTTCAGATACGCAGTATTTT
TRBV7-9	16	-	TRBJ1-5	many	CASSPVGEGINQPQHF	TGTGCCAGCAGCCCCGTGGGGGAAGGAATCAATCAGCCCCAGCATTTT
TRBV6-1	16	TRBD1	TRBJ1-2	-	CASSERQGWPHYGYTF	TGTGCCAGCAGTGAACGACAGGGGTGGCCTCACTATGGCTACACCTTC
TRBV18	13	-	TRBJ1-1	few	CASSGTRNTEAFF	TGTGCCAGCTCTGGGACGAGGAACACTGAAGCTTTCTTT
TRBV5-8	17	-	TRBJ2-1	many	CASSLSAWPLKKNEQFF	TGTGCCAGCAGCTTGTCCGCTTGGCCGCTGAAAAAAAATGAGCAGTTCTTC
TRBV30	14	TRBD1	TRBJ2-4	few	CAWRPGTGGGIQYF	TGTGCCTGGAGGCCCGGGACAGGGGGCGGCATTCAGTACTTC
TRBV28	15	-	TRBJ1-4	many	CASSTWTDSNEKLFF	TGTGCCAGCAGTACCTGGACAGACTCTAATGAAAAACTGTTTTTT
TRBV7-7	15	-	TRBJ2-5	many	CASSAEVRGGETQYF	TGTGCCAGCAGCGCCGAGGTCAGGGGCGGGGAGACCCAGTACTTC
TRBV24-1	17	TRBD1	TRBJ2-6	few	CATGGTGASSGANVLTF	TGTGCCACCGGAGGAACAGGGGCCTCTTCTGGGGCCAACGTCCTGACTTTC
TRBV15	13	-	TRBJ1-4	few	CATSRDQLEKLFF	TGTGCCACCAGCAGAGATCAGCTTGAAAAACTGTTTTTT